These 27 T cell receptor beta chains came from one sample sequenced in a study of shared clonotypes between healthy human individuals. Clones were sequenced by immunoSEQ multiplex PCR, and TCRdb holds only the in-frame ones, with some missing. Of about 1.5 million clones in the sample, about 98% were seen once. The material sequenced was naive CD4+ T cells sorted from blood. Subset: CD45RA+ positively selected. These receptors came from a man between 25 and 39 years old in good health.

For the CDR3, the DNA is TGTGCCAGCAGCTTTGCGGGAGGGCCGGGTTACGAGCAGTACTTC. It codes for CASSFAGGPGYEQYF. The gene calls are TRBV7-9 and TRBJ2-7; 9 bases map to TRBD2. This CDR3 region has 15 residues. CDR1 SEHNR and CDR2 FQNEAQ come from the germline V gene (reference sequence). V dropped 3 bases and J dropped 4; count of bases not matched to a gene: 7.

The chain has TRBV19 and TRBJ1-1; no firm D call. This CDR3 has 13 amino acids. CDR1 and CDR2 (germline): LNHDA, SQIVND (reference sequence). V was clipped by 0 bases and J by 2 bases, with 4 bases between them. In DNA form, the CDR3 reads TGTGCCAGTAGTATAGACAGAAACACTGAAGCTTTCTTT. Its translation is CASSIDRNTEAFF.

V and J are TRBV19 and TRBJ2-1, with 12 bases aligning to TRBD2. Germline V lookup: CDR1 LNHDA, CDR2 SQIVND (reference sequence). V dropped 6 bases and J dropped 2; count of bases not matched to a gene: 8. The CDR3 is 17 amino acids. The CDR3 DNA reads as TGTGCCAGTAGGACTAGCGGGAGTAAGGGAACCTACAATGAGCAGTTCTTC. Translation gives CASRTSGSKGTYNEQFF.

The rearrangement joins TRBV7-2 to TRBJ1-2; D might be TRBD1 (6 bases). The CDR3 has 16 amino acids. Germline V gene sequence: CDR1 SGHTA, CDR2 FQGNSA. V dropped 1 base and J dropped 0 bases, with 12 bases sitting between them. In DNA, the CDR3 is TGTGCCAGCAGCTTAGTGAGTCAGGGGACTAACTATGGCTACACCTTC. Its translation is CASSLVSQGTNYGYTF.

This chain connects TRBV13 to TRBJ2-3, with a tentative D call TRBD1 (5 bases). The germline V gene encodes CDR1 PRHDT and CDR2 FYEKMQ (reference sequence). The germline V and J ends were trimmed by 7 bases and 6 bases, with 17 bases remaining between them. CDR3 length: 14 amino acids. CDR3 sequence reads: CASTRGPLSDTQYF. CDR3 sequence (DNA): TGTGCCAGCACTAGGGGTCCTCTTAGCGATACGCAGTATTTT. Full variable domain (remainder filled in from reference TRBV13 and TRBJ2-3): AAGVIQSPRHLIKEKRETATLKCYPIPRHDTVYWYQQGPGQDPQFLISFYEKMQSDKGSIPDRFSAQQFSDYHSELNMSSLELGDSALYFCASTRGPLSDTQYFGPGTRLTVL.

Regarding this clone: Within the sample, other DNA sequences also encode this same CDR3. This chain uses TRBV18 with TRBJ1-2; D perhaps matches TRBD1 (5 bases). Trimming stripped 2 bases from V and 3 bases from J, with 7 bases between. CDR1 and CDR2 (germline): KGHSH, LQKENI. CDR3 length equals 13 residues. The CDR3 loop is CASSPSQDYGYTF. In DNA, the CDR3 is TGTGCCAGCTCACCATCACAGGACTATGGCTACACCTTC.

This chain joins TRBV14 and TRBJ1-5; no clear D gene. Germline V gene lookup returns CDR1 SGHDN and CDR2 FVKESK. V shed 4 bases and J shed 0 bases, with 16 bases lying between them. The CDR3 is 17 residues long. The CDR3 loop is CASSRSHRTNSNQPQHF. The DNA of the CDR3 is TGTGCCAGCAGCCGGTCCCACAGAACGAATAGCAATCAGCCCCAGCATTTT. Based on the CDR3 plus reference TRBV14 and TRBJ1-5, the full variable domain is EAGVTQFPSHSVIEKGQTVTLRCDPISGHDNLYWYRRVMGKEIKFLLHFVKESKQDESGMPNNRFLAERTGGTYSTLKVQPAELEDSGVYFCASSRSHRTNSNQPQHFGDGTRLSIL.

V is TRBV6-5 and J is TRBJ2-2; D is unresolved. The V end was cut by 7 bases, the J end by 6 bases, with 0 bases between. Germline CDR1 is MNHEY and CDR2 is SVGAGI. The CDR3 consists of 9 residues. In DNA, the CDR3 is TGTGCCAGCACCGGGGAGCTGTTTTTT. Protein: CASTGELFF.

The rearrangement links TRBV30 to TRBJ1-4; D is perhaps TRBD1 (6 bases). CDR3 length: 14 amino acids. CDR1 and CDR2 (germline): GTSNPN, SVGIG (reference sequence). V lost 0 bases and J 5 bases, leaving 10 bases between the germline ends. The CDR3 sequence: CAWSVVRGNEKLFF. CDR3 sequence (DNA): TGTGCCTGGAGTGTAGTCAGGGGCAATGAAAAACTGTTTTTT.

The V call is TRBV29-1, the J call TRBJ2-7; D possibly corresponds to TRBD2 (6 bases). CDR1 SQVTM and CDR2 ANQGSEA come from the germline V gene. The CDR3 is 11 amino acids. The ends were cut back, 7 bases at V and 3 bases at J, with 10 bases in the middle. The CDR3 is CSGGVGYEQYF. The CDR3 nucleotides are TGCAGCGGGGGGGTAGGCTACGAGCAGTACTTC.

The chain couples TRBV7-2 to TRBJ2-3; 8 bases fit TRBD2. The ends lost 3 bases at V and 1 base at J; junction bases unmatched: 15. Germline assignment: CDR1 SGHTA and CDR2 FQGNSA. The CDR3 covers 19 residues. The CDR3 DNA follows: TGTGCCAGCAGCTTGGCAGGTGGTGGGCGGGGGGCCGGCACAGATACGCAGTATTTT. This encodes CASSLAGGGRGAGTDTQYF.

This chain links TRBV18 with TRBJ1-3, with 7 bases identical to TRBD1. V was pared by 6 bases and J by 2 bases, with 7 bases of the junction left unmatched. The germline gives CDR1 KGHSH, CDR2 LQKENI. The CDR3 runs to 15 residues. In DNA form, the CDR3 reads TGTGCCAGCTCCAACAGGGGCCTTGCTGGAAACACCATATATTTT. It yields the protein CASSNRGLAGNTIYF. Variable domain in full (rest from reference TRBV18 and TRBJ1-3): NAGVMQNPRHLVRRRGQEARLRCSPMKGHSHVYWYRQLPEEGLKFMVYLQKENIIDESGMPKERFSAEFPKEGPSILRIQQVVRGDSAAYFCASSNRGLAGNTIYFGEGSWLTVV.

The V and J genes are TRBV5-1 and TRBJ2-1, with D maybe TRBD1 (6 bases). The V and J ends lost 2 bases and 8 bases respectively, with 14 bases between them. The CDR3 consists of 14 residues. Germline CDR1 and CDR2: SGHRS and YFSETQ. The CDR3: CASSLVQGWDEQFF. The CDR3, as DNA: TGCGCCAGCAGCTTAGTACAGGGATGGGATGAGCAGTTCTTC.

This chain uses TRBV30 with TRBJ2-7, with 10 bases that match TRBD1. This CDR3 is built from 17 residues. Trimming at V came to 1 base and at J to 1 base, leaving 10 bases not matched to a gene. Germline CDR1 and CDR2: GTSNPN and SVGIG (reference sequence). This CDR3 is CAWSGTIPGQGSYEQYF. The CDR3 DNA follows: TGTGCCTGGAGTGGGACCATACCGGGACAGGGGTCCTACGAGCAGTACTTC.

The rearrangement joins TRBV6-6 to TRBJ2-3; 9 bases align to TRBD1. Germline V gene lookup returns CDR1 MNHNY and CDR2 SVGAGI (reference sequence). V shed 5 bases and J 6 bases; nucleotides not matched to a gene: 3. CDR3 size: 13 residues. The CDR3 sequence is CASSGQGMDTQYF. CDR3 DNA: TGTGCCAGCAGTGGACAGGGGATGGATACGCAGTATTTT.

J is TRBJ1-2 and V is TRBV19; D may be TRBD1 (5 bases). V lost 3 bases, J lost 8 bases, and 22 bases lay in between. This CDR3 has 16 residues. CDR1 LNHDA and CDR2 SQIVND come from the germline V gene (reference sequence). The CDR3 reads CASSMIEGARVLGYTF. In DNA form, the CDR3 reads TGTGCCAGTAGTATGATAGAAGGGGCGCGGGTATTGGGCTACACCTTC.

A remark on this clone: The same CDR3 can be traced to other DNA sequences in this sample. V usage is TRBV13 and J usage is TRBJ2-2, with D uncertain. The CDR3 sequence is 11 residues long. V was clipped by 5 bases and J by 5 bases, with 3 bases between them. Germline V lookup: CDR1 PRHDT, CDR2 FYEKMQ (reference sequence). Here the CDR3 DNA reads TGTGCCAGCAGCCTTACCGGGGAGCTGTTTTTT. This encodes CASSLTGELFF.

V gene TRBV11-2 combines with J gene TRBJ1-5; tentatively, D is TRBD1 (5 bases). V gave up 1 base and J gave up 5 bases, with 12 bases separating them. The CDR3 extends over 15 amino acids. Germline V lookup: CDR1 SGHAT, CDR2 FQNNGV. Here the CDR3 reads CASSLGAGPHQPQHF. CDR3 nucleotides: TGTGCCAGCAGCTTAGGGGCAGGGCCCCATCAGCCCCAGCATTTT.

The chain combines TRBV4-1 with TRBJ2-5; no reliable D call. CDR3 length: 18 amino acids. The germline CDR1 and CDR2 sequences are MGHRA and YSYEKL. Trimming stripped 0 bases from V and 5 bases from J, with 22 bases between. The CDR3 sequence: CASSQDPSKASIDETQYF. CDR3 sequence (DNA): TGCGCCAGCAGCCAAGATCCCTCTAAGGCTAGTATAGATGAGACCCAGTACTTC.

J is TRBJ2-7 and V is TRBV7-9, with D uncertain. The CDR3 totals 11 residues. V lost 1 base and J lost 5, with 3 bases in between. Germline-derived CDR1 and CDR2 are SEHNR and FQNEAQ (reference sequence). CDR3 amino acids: CASSLVNEQYF. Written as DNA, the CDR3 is TGTGCCAGCAGCTTAGTTAACGAGCAGTACTTC.

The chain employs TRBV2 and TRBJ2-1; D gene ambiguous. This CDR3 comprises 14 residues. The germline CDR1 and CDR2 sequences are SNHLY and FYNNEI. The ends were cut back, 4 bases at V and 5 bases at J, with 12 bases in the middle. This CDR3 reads CASSARTNNNEQFF. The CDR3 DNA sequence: TGTGCCAGCAGTGCCCGGACCAATAACAATGAGCAGTTCTTC. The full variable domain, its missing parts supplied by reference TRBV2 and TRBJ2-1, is EPEVTQTPSHQVTQMGQEVILRCVPISNHLYFYWYRQILGQKVEFLVSFYNNEISEKSEIFDDQFSVERPDGSNFTLKIRSTKLEDSAMYFCASSARTNNNEQFFGPGTRLTVL.

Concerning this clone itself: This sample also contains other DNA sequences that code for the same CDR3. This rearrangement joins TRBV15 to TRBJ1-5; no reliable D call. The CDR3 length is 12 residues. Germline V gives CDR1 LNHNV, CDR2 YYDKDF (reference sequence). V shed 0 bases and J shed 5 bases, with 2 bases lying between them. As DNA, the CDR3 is TGTGCCACCAGCAGAGACCATCAGCCCCAGCATTTT. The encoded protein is CATSRDHQPQHF.

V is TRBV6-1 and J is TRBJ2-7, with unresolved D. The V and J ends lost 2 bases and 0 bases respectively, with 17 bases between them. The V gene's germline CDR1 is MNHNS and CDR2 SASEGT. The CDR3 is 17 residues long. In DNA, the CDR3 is TGTGCCAGCAGTGAAAGAAGTGGGCAGGTAGGCTCCTACGAGCAGTACTTC. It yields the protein CASSERSGQVGSYEQYF.

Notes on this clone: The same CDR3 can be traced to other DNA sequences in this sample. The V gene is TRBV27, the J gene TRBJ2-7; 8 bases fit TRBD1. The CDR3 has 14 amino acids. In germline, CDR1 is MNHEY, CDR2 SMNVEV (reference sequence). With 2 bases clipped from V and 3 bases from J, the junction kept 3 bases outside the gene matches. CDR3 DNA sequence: TGTGCCAGCAGTTTAACAGGGGGTAGCTACGAGCAGTACTTC. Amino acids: CASSLTGGSYEQYF.

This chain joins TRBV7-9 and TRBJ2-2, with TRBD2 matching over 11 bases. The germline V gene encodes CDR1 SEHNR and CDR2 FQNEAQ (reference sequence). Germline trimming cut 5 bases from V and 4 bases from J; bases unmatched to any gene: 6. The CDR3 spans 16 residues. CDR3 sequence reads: CASSLGTSGSTGELFF. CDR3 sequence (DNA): TGTGCCAGCAGCCTCGGGACTAGCGGCTCCACCGGGGAGCTGTTTTTT.

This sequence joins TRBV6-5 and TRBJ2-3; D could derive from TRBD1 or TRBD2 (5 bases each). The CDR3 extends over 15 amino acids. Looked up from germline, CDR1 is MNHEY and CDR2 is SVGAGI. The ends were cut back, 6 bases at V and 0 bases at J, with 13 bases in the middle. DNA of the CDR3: TGTGCCAGCAGGGGGACCCACTCTAGCACAGATACGCAGTATTTT. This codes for CASRGTHSSTDTQYF.

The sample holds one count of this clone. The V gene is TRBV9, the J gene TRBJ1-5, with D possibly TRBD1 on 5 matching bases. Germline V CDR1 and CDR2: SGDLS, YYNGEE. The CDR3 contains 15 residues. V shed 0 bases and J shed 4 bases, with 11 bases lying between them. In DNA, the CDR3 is TGTGCCAGCAGCGTAGTAGACAGACCAAATCAGCCCCAGCATTTT. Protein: CASSVVDRPNQPQHF.